This T cell receptor beta chain originates from a study of blood T cells in healthy people across ages. This clonotype was observed a few times. Sample-barcoded 5' priming and a J-beta primer mix drove a second PCR of about 7 to 11 cycles. Paired-end reads containing CDR3 totaled no fewer than 3 million for each sample. TCRdb reprocessed the 5' RACE reads via MiXCR and lists one record per CDR3 protein. The sample yields about 640,000 distinct CDR3 sequences, roughly three fifths seen once. V lost 1 base to trimming and J lost 0 bases, with 10 bases between them. CDR3 length: 15 residues. The germline V gene has CDR1 SGHAT and CDR2 FQNNGV.

Sequenced sample: blood. This receptor was taken from a man aged 55 to 70 in good health. The chain links TRBV11-2 to TRBJ2-7; D unclear. Written as DNA, the CDR3 is TGTGCCAGCAGCTTAGCTCGTGGCAACTCCTACGAGCAGTACTTC. Its translation: CASSLARGNSYEQYF.